This TCR beta chain was documented in a study of blood T cell repertoires in COVID-19. Measured with immunoSEQ multiplex PCR; TCRdb has only the in-frame clones, and not every one. Of 160,000 or so clones in the sample, around 91% were seen once. V shed 0 bases and J 4 bases; nucleotides not matched to a gene: 9. Germline CDR1 and CDR2: SGHKS and YYEKEE (reference sequence). The CDR3 runs 16 residues. The chain uses TRBV5-5 and TRBJ1-1; 7 bases fit TRBD1. The receptor comes from a woman aged 40 to 49 with acute or convalescent COVID-19. Specimen: peripheral blood. CDR3 sequence: CASSLAQRGLGTEAFF. The CDR3, as DNA: TGTGCCAGCAGCTTGGCGCAAAGGGGGCTGGGCACTGAAGCTTTCTTT.